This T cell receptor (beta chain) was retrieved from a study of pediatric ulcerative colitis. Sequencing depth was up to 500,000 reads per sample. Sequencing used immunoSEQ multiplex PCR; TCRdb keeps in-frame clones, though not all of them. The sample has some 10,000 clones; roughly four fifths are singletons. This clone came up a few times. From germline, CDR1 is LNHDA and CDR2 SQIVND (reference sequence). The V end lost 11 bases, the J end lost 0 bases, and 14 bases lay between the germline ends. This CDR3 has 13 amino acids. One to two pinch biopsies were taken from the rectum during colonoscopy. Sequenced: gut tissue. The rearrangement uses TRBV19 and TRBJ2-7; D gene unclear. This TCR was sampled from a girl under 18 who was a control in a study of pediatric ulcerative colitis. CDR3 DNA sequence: TGTGCCTGCGCACCGGGCCTCTCCTACGAGCAGTACTTC. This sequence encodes CACAPGLSYEQYF.